This T cell receptor (beta chain) is drawn from a study of blood T cell repertoires in COVID-19. J gave up 5 bases and V 4 bases, and 9 bases lay outside the gene matches. This CDR3 contains 15 residues. CDR1 is SGHRS and CDR2 is YFSETQ in the germline V gene. Produced via immunoSEQ multiplex PCR; TCRdb's table is partial and in-frame only. The data hold fewer than 250,000 clones, with about 91% observed a single time. The rearrangement uses TRBV5-1 and TRBJ2-3, with 8 positions matching TRBD2. The specimen was peripheral blood. This clonotype originated in a man under 40 with acute or convalescent COVID-19. The CDR3 is CASSIGLARRDTQYF. DNA of the CDR3: TGCGCCAGCAGCATTGGACTAGCCCGACGAGATACGCAGTATTTT.